This TCR beta chain stems from a study of T cell repertoires in cytomegalovirus infection. As for the study in general: Newly reported HLA-C-restricted and thoroughly characterized HLA-B-restricted CMV epitopes were employed. Study results and caveats: Public TCR beta family frequency separated CMV-and-HLA carriers, including in an independent cohort.

Germline-derived CDR1 and CDR2 are MNHEY and SMNVEV (reference sequence). With 8 bases removed from V and 0 bases from J, the gap between germline ends came to 5 bases. The CDR3 consists of 11 residues. For this clonotype: Its antigen is unknown.

TCRdb ran MiXCR on the reads and lists one entry per CDR3 protein. Among roughly 69,000 distinct CDR3 sequences listed, about 30% were seen once. The sequence derives from a human donor in good health (CMV status not recorded). Some clones in this sample may be carry-over from other donors' samples. This specimen consisted of CD8+ T cells from cultured PBMCs, obtained from culture after CMV antigen stimulation. V gene TRBV27 combines with J gene TRBJ2-7, with unresolved D. CDR3 DNA: TGTGCCAGCTCAGGCTCCTACGAGCAGTACTTC. This translates into CASSGSYEQYF.